This TCR beta chain was captured in a study of T cells after yellow fever vaccination. Only a few counts were recorded for this clonotype. Its target is not known. Findings and caveats of the study: A small share of clonotypes appeared in both CD4 and CD8 compartments.

They built TCR cDNA with 5'RACE template switching, a step that put in a universal primer site and UMIs. TCRdb itself ran the 5' RACE reads through MiXCR, one entry per CDR3 protein. The sample consists of about 350,000 distinct CDR3 sequences, 8% to 9.5% of them appearing once. The V and J ends lost 1 base and 6 bases respectively, with 9 bases between them. The CDR3 runs 12 residues. The V gene's germline CDR1 is SQVTM and CDR2 ANQGSEA. The V call is TRBV29-1, the J call TRBJ1-1; D gene unclear. Sequences were derived from PBMCs, sampled 45 days after the first yellow fever vaccination. This clonotype was sampled from a man younger than 30 who received the YFV17D yellow fever vaccine. This CDR3 reads CSVEVSTSEAFF. Written as DNA, the CDR3 is TGCAGCGTTGAAGTATCGACTTCTGAAGCTTTCTTT.